This T cell receptor beta chain was obtained from a study of blood T cell repertoires in COVID-19. Study details: Sample material is recorded as cDNA or gDNA derived from T cells, B-cell-depleted T cells, or PBMCs.

The germline V and J ends were trimmed by 2 bases and 8 bases, with 26 bases remaining between them. The CDR3 loop spans 18 amino acids. Germline CDR1 reads KGHDR; CDR2 reads SFDVKD. How the authors handled the data: The authors estimated nucleated cell counts from reference gene primer amplification. Libraries were prepared by immunoSEQ multiplex PCR; TCRdb keeps only in-frame clonotypes and omits some of them. V, J and clone size derive from that table, while D and trimming were established from the DNA sequence. Among roughly 70,000 clones listed, about 80% were seen once. Material: peripheral blood. The chain recombines TRBV24-1 with TRBJ1-2; no firm D call. This clonotype was sampled from an older woman with acute or convalescent COVID-19. CDR3 DNA sequence: TGTGCCACCAGTGATTCTAGCTTTTTGGCGGGGTTCATAAAGGGCTACACCTTC. Translating gives CATSDSSFLAGFIKGYTF.